The 3 T cell receptor beta chains reported below all come from one sample, sequenced in a study of radiotherapy plus CTLA-4 blockade in lung cancer (dated by TCRdb to the late 2010s). The library was prepared using the immunoSEQ multiplex PCR assay. The immuneACCESS repertoire file appears here via TCRdb, limited to in-frame rearrangements. These files lack a portion of the clones; in checked studies, under half of the deficit traces to unresolved V genes, and the cause of the others is not known. Counted in this sample were some 78,000 clones; approximately 84% of them appeared once. The leading ten clones occupy 2% to 2.5% of the sample. Sequences were derived from peripheral blood, sampled from a patient treated with radiotherapy plus ipilimumab. Receptors originate from a human donor with non-small cell lung cancer who had a partial response to radiotherapy plus ipilimumab.

This sequence joins TRBV25-1 and TRBJ2-3, with D possibly matching TRBD2 (5 bases). This CDR3 region has 16 residues. The germline gives CDR1 MGHDK, CDR2 SYGVNS. Trimming stripped 6 bases from V and 2 bases from J, with 18 bases between. The CDR3 here is CASRSLGSVPTDTQYF. In DNA form, the CDR3 reads TGTGCCAGCAGGTCACTGGGTAGCGTGCCCACAGATACGCAGTATTTT.

V usage is TRBV5-6 and J usage is TRBJ1-5; 8 nucleotides align to TRBD1. The CDR3 is made up of 16 amino acids. Trimming at V came to 0 bases and at J to 6 bases, leaving 8 bases not matched to a gene. Germline V gene lookup returns CDR1 SGHDT and CDR2 YYEEEE. CDR3 nucleotide sequence: TGTGCCAGCAGCTTGGGTCCCAGACAGGGGTCTCAGCCCCAGCATTTT. Translated: CASSLGPRQGSQPQHF.

The genes are TRBV5-1 and TRBJ1-1; the D is unclear. The CDR3 loop spans 13 amino acids. Germline assignment: CDR1 SGHRS and CDR2 YFSETQ. Between the trimmed V and J ends, which lost 4 bases and 1 base, there was a span of 8 bases. CDR3 bases: TGCGCCAGCAGCCCCAACAGGAACACTGAAGCTTTCTTT. It translates to CASSPNRNTEAFF.